The entry that follows covers one TCR beta chain sequence. Antigen: not known. Clones were read by immunoSEQ multiplex PCR, and TCRdb kept only the in-frame ones, dropping some. The sample lists roughly 60,000 clones, 85% to 95% occurring once. This CDR3 is 13 amino acids long. The V gene lost 10 bases and the J gene lost 5 bases, with 17 bases spanning the gap. In germline, CDR1 is ENHRY, CDR2 SYGVKD. The data originate from a study of cytomegalovirus exposure and HLA in healthy donors. General study findings and limits: The study listed roughly 150 cytomegalovirus-associated TCR beta chains. There were some public TCRs occurring in many donors, but most TCR sequences were rare. Under in vitro conditions, a few CMV-associated chains were confirmed as specific for CMV antigens. The classifier, whose performance was assessed in both the original and validation cohorts, reportedly diagnosed cytomegalovirus status with high specificity and sensitivity.

This chain links TRBV10-3 with TRBJ1-1; weak D call: TRBD1 (5 bases). Sequencing used PBMCs. The receptor was isolated from a woman under 30 in good health and CMV-seropositive. The CDR3 loop reads CATGLGGGTEAFF. The CDR3 DNA reads as TGTGCCACCGGCCTCGGGGGAGGGACTGAAGCTTTCTTT.